Included here is one T cell receptor beta chain sequence, with context. Its specificity is unknown. Produced via immunoSEQ multiplex PCR; TCRdb's table is partial and in-frame only. Found here are about 81,000 clones, approximately 85% of them singletons; the top ten hold 0.2% to 0.25%. This sample is drawn from a study of OX40 agonist ivuxolimab in advanced cancers. At the level of the study: Ivuxolimab doses were 0.01, 0.1, 0.3, 1.5, 3 or 10 mg/kg every 2 weeks.

CDR1 is SGHNT, CDR2 YYREEE, per germline (reference sequence). CDR3 size: 14 residues. V was pared by 4 bases and J by 4 bases, with 14 bases between. General study findings and limits: Some nonresponders additionally presented with little normalized T-cell clonal expansion. With doses of 0.1-3.0 mg/kg, partial responders showed among the lowest clonal expansion.

The TCR sequence derives from an adult with an advanced solid tumor such as melanoma, head and neck, liver or kidney cancer. The sequencing here drew on CD4+ or CD8+ T cells sorted from blood, taken in a trial of the OX40 agonist ivuxolimab. The J gene is TRBJ1-2, the V gene TRBV5-4; D is possibly TRBD1 (5 bases). The CDR3 spells CASSPGQKPYGYTF. The CDR3 nucleotides read TGTGCCAGCAGCCCGGGGCAGAAGCCCTATGGCTACACCTTC.